This T cell receptor beta chain appears in the sequencing data of a study of T-cell reconstitution after alpha-beta-depleted transplantation in children. This clonotype has a handful of counts. Unique molecular identifiers were used to barcode this TCRbeta library. TCRdb called the PCR reads again in MiXCR, with one record for every CDR3 protein. The table shows some 200,000 distinct CDR3 sequences, with 8.5% to 10% occurring only once. Looked up from germline, CDR1 is SGHTA and CDR2 is FQGNSA. The V gene lost 5 bases and the J gene lost 7 bases, with 14 bases spanning the gap. This CDR3 region has 13 residues.

This specimen was PBMCs from the stem cell graft donor, taken from the stem cell graft. The chain is built from TRBV7-2 and TRBJ1-2; a possible D gene is TRBD1 (6 bases). This TCR came from a human donor who donated a stem cell graft to a child with acute lymphoblastic leukemia. CDR3 sequence: CASSPRTVGGYTF. CDR3 sequence (DNA): TGTGCCAGCAGCCCCCGGACAGTCGGTGGCTACACCTTC.